Listed below are T cell receptor beta chains from one sample, sequenced in a study of shared clonotypes between healthy human individuals. Method: immunoSEQ multiplex PCR; TCRdb's copy keeps in-frame clones and lacks some. The sample has 800,000 to 1,200,000 clones; around 82% are singletons. The sequencing input was memory CD4+ T cells from PBMCs. Source of these receptors: a man between 18 and 35 years old in good health. Some clones in this sample may be carry-over from other donors' samples. Each CDR3 is given with its conserved first and last residue. The D gene is left open where the match is weak. Not every row has a clone size; where given, it reads once, few, many or a size class.

-	TRBV7-2	TRBJ1-5	-	TGTGCCAGCAGGTCCGAGGTGAGCAATCAGCCCCAGCATTTT	CASRSEVSNQPQHF
-	TRBV6-5	TRBJ1-3	once	TGTGCCAGCAGTTACTCGAGTAGGAATCGAGGAAACACCATATATTTT	CASSYSSRNRGNTIYF
TRBD2	TRBV6-6	TRBJ2-7	-	TGTGCCAGCAGTTATCCGGGACTAGCGGGTTACGAGCAGTACTTC	CASSYPGLAGYEQYF
-	TRBV6-5	TRBJ2-6	once	TGTGCCAGCAAAAGGGGTACAGGGGCCAACGTCCTGACTTTC	CASKRGTGANVLTF
-	TRBV6-6	TRBJ1-4	-	TGTGCCAGCAGTTACTCGCCAGGCCCGGGGGAAAAACTGTTTTTT	CASSYSPGPGEKLFF
-	TRBV4-2	TRBJ1-4	-	TGTGCCAGCATCCTCTCTCCAGGAGAATCTAATGAAAAACTGTTTTTT	CASILSPGESNEKLFF
-	TRBV28	TRBJ1-2	few	TGTGCCAGCAGTTCCCCAAATGTAGTCAGTGAACATGGCTACACCTTC	CASSSPNVVSEHGYTF
-	TRBV28	TRBJ1-2	many	TGTGCCAGCCAAAGACAGGAGAACTATGGCTACACCTTC	CASQRQENYGYTF
-	TRBV6-4	TRBJ2-3	-	TGTGCCAGCAGTGAATCAAGCGGAGACACAGATACGCAGTATTTT	CASSESSGDTDTQYF
TRBD2	TRBV27	TRBJ2-1	-	TGTGCCAGCAGCCGAAACCCTCCGGGACTAGCGGGGATGAGCTCCTACAATGAGCAGTTCTTC	CASSRNPPGLAGMSSYNEQFF
-	TRBV5-6	TRBJ2-5	-	TGTGCCAGCAGCTTCCAGTCCCAAGAGACCCAGTACTTC	CASSFQSQETQYF
-	TRBV7-8	TRBJ1-2	-	TGTGCCAGCAGCGCCGCTAACTATGGCTACACCTTC	CASSAANYGYTF
-	TRBV28	TRBJ1-2	few	TGTGCCAGCAGTTCAGGCGGGACGGCGCAGGGCTACACCTTC	CASSSGGTAQGYTF
-	TRBV5-4	TRBJ1-1	-	TGTGCCAGCAGCTCGCTCACAGGGCAGAACACTGAAGCTTTCTTT	CASSSLTGQNTEAFF
-	TRBV5-4	TRBJ2-5	-	TGTGCCAGCAGCTCCTCCCAGGGAAGAGAGACCCAGTACTTC	CASSSSQGRETQYF
-	TRBV6-1	TRBJ1-5	many	TGTGCCAGCAGCGATATAGCGAATCAGCCCCAGCATTTT	CASSDIANQPQHF
TRBD1	TRBV4-2	TRBJ2-7	many	TGTGCCAGCAGCCAAGGAGGGACAGGGGGATACGAGCAGTACTTC	CASSQGGTGGYEQYF
-	TRBV5-4	TRBJ2-3	-	TGTGCCAGCAGCTTTAGCGGTCCAGATACGCAGTATTTT	CASSFSGPDTQYF
-	TRBV5-1	TRBJ1-5	-	TGCGCCAGCAGCTTGGTCGGGGCGCAAAATCAGCCCCAGCATTTT	CASSLVGAQNQPQHF
TRBD2	TRBV4-3	TRBJ2-2	-	TGCGCCAGCAGCCAAGATACGCTGGGAGGGCCCGGGGAGCTGTTTTTT	CASSQDTLGGPGELFF
-	TRBV27	TRBJ2-3	-	TGTGCCAGCAGTTTGAGAATGAGGGACGGCACAGATACGCAGTATTTT	CASSLRMRDGTDTQYF
TRBD1	TRBV28	TRBJ1-2	-	TGTGCCAGCAGTGCCGGGACAGGACCCTATGGCTACACCTTC	CASSAGTGPYGYTF